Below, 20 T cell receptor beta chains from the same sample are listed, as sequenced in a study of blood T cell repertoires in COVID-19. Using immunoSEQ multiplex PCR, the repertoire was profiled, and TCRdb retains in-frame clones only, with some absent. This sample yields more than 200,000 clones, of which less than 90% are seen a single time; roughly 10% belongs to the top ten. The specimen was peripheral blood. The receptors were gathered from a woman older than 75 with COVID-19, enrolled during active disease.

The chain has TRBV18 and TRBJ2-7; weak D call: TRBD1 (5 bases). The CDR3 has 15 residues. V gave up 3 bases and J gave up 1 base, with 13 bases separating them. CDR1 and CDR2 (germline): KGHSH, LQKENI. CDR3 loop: CASSPQGAGSYEQYV. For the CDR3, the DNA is TGTGCCAGCTCACCCCAGGGCGCAGGTTCCTACGAGCAGTACGTC.

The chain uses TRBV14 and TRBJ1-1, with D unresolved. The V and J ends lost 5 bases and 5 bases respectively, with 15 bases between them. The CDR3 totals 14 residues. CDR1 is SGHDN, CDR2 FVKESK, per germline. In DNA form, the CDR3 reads TGTGCCAGCAGCATCTGGCGGGCCTCGACTGAAGCTTTCTTT. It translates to CASSIWRASTEAFF.

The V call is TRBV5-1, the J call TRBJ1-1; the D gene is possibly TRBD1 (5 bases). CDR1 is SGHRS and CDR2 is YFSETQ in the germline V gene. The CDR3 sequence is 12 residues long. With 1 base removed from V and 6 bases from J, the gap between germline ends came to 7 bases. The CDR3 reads CASSLSGPEAFF. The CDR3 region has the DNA TGCGCCAGCAGCTTGTCAGGGCCTGAAGCTTTCTTT.

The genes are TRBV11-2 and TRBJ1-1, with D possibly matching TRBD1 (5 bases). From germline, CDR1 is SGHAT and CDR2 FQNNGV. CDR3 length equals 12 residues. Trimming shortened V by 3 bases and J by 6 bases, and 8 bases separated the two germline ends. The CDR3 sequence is CASSFGGSEAFF. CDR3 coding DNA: TGTGCCAGCAGCTTCGGGGGGTCTGAAGCTTTCTTT.

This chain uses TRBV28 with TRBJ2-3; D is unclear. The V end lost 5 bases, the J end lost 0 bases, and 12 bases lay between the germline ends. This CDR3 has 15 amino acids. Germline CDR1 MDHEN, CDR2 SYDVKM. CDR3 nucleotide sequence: TGTGCCAGCAGTCCCCCGGGTTTTAGCACAGATACGCAGTATTTT. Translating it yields CASSPPGFSTDTQYF. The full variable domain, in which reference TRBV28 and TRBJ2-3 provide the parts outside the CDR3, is DVKVTQSSRYLVKRTGEKVFLECVQDMDHENMFWYRQDPGLGLRLIYFSYDVKMKEKGDIPEGYSVSREKKERFSLILESASTNQTSMYLCASSPPGFSTDTQYFGPGTRLTVL.

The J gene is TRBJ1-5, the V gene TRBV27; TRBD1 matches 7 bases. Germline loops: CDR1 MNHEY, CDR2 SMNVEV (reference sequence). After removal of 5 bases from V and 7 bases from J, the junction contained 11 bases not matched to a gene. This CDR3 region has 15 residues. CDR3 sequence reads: CASSPYRDSFQPQHF. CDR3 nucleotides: TGTGCCAGCAGTCCCTATCGGGACAGTTTCCAGCCCCAGCATTTT.

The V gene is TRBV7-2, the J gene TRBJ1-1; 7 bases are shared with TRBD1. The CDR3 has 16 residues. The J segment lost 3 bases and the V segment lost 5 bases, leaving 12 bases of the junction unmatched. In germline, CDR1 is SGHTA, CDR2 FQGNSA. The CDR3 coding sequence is TGTGCCAGCAGCCCCTCGAGGTACAGGGGTGACACTGAAGCTTTCTTT. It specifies CASSPSRYRGDTEAFF.

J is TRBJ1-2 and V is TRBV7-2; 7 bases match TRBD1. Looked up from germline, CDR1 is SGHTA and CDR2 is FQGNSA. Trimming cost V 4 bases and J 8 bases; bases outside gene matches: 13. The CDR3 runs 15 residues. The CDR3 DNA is TGTGCCAGCAGCTCCCGACAGGGTAAACTAAGGGGCTACACCTTC. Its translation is CASSSRQGKLRGYTF.

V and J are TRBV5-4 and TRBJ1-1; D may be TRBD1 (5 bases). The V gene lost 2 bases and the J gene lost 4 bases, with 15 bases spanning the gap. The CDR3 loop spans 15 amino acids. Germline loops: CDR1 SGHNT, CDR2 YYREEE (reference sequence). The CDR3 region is CASSFGGSVGTEAFF. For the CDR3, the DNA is TGTGCCAGCAGCTTCGGGGGGTCAGTGGGCACTGAAGCTTTCTTT.

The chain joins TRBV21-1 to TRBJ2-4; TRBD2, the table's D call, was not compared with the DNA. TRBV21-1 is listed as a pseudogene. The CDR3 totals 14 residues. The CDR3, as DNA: TGTGCCAGCAGCACCGGTCTAGCCAAAAACATTCAGTACTTC. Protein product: CASSTGLAKNIQYF.

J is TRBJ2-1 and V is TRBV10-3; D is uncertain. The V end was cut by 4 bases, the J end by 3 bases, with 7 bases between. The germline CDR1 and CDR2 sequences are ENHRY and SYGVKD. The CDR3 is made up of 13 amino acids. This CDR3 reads CAISVSIYNEQFF. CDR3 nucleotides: TGTGCCATCAGTGTGAGTATCTACAATGAGCAGTTCTTC.

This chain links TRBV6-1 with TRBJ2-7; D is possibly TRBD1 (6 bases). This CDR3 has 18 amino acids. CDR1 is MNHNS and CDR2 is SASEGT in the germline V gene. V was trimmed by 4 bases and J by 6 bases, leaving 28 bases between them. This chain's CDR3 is CASSVFWTRTAQPPEQYV. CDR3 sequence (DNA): TGTGCCAGCAGTGTTTTTTGGACTCGGACAGCGCAGCCCCCCGAGCAGTACGTC.

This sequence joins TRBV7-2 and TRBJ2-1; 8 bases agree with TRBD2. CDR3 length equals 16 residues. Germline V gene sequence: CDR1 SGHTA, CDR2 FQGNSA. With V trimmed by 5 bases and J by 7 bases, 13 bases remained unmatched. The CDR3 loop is CASSPTLGGAMNEQFF. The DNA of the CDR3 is TGTGCCAGCAGCCCGACGCTCGGGGGGGCCATGAATGAGCAGTTCTTC.

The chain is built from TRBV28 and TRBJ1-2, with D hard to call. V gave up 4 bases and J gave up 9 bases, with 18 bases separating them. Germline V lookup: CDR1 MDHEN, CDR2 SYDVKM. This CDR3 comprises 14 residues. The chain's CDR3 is CASSSAQGRGSYTF. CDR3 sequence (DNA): TGTGCCAGCAGTTCCGCCCAAGGACGGGGAAGCTACACCTTC.

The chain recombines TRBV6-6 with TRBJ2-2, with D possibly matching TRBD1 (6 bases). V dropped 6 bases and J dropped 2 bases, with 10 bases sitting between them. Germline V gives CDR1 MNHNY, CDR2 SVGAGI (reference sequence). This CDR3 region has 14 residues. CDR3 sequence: CASRAGTNTGELFF. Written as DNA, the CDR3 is TGTGCCAGCAGGGCCGGGACAAACACCGGGGAGCTGTTTTTT.

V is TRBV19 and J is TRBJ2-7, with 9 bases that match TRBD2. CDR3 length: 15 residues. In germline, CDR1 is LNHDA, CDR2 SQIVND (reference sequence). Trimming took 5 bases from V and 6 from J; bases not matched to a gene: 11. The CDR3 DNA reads TGTGCCAGTAGTCCCGGTAGCGGGGGTTCTAGCGAGCAGTACTTC. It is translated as CASSPGSGGSSEQYF.

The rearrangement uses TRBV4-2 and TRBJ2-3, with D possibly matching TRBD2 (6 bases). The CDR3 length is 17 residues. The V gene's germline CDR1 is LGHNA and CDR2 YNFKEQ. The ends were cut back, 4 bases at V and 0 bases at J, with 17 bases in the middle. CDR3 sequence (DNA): TGTGCCAGCAGCCTATCGGGTGGGGGGACCAGCACAGATACGCAGTATTTT. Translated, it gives CASSLSGGGTSTDTQYF.

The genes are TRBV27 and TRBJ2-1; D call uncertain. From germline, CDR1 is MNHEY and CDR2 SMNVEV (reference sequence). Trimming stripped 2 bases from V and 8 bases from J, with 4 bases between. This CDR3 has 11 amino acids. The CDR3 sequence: CASSLGDEQFF. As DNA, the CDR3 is TGTGCCAGCAGTTTAGGAGATGAGCAGTTCTTC.

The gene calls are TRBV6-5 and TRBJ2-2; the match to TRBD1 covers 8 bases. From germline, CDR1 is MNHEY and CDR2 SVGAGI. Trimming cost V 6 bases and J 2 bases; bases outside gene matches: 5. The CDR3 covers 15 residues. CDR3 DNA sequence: TGTGCCAGCAGACCCGGACAGGGAAACACCGGGGAGCTGTTTTTT. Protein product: CASRPGQGNTGELFF.

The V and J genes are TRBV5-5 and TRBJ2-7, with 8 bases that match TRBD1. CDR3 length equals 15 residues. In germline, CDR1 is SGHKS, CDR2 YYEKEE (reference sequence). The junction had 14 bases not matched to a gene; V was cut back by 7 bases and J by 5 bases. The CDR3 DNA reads TGTGCCAGCGGTCTTACAGATGGACAGGGCAACGAGCAGTACTTC. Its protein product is CASGLTDGQGNEQYF.